A selection of T cell receptor beta chains follows, all from one sample in a study of naive and memory T cell subsets. TCRdb reprocessed the UMI-ligation and nested PCR reads with MiXCR, giving one entry per CDR3 protein. The data contain roughly 130,000 distinct CDR3 sequences, roughly 36% of them seen just once; the ten biggest clones take up approximately 0.9%. The specimen was central memory CD4+ T cells from blood. The receptors shown here come from a human donor in good health. The CDR3 runs from the conserved cysteine through the conserved F or W. A D gene is named only where the DNA matches it firmly. Clone size appears in some rows only: once, few, many, or a class for an expanded clone.

CDR3aa	CDR3nt	abundance	d_gene	v_gene	j_gene
CASSLVGAIEQFF	TGTGCCAGCAGTTTAGTAGGAGCTATTGAGCAGTTCTTC	-	-	TRBV12-3/TRBV12-4	TRBJ2-1
CASSRLVRDYNEQFF	TGTGCCAGCAGCCGACTAGTACGGGACTACAATGAGCAGTTCTTC	-	-	TRBV6-6	TRBJ2-1
CSATFTGAGANVLTF	TGCAGTGCTACATTCACAGGGGCTGGGGCCAACGTCCTGACTTTC	-	TRBD1	TRBV20-1	TRBJ2-6
CSARDGASLTYNEQFF	TGCAGTGCTAGAGACGGGGCTAGCTTGACCTACAATGAGCAGTTCTTC	-	-	TRBV20-1	TRBJ2-1
CASSLEFAGDGTDTQYF	TGTGCCAGCAGCTTAGAATTTGCGGGAGATGGCACAGATACGCAGTATTTT	-	TRBD2	TRBV7-2	TRBJ2-3
CASSLERGLAGRNEQFF	TGTGCCAGCAGCTTAGAACGGGGACTAGCGGGACGCAATGAGCAGTTCTTC	-	TRBD2	TRBV7-2	TRBJ2-1
CASRVSRTDTQYF	TGTGCCAGCAGGGTATCTCGCACAGATACGCAGTATTTT	few	-	TRBV12-3/TRBV12-4	TRBJ2-3
CASSSDRPLYRAGEQFF	TGTGCCAGCAGCTCAGACCGCCCATTATACCGGGCCGGTGAGCAGTTCTTC	-	-	TRBV7-2	TRBJ2-1
CASSFLKGHSSYNEQFF	TGTGCCAGCAGCTTTTTGAAGGGACATAGCTCCTACAATGAGCAGTTCTTC	few	-	TRBV7-8	TRBJ2-1
CASSYEGGAEAFF	TGTGCCAGCAGTTACGAGGGGGGCGCTGAAGCTTTCTTT	once	-	TRBV6-5	TRBJ1-1
CASAKGGRAAGELFF	TGTGCCAGCGCTAAGGGCGGGAGGGCCGCAGGGGAGCTGTTTTTT	-	TRBD2	TRBV27	TRBJ2-2
CASSLSDLYQPQHF	TGTGCCAGCAGCTTGTCAGACCTCTATCAGCCCCAGCATTTT	-	-	TRBV11-2	TRBJ1-5
CASSLGAGGLYEQYF	TGTGCCAGCAGCTTAGGGGCAGGGGGCCTCTACGAGCAGTACTTC	-	TRBD1	TRBV11-2	TRBJ2-7
CASSVTGQTYGYTF	TGTGCCAGTAGTGTCACGGGACAGACCTATGGCTACACCTTC	once	TRBD1	TRBV19	TRBJ1-2
CSANPGQGFLETQYF	TGCAGTGCAAACCCAGGACAGGGTTTTCTAGAGACCCAGTACTTC	-	TRBD1	TRBV20-1	TRBJ2-5
CASSSRTGANTEAFF	TGTGCCAGCAGCTCTCGGACAGGTGCGAACACTGAAGCTTTCTTT	-	TRBD1	TRBV7-8	TRBJ1-1
CASSLGPEAYHEQYF	TGCGCCAGCAGCTTGGGTCCGGAAGCTTACCACGAGCAGTACTTC	many	-	TRBV5-1	TRBJ2-7
CASRGARWEQFF	TGTGCCAGCAGGGGGGCTCGGTGGGAGCAGTTCTTC	many	-	TRBV6-5	TRBJ2-1
CASSLEVAGAKNIQYF	TGTGCCAGCAGCTTGGAGGTAGCGGGAGCCAAAAACATTCAGTACTTC	-	TRBD2	TRBV5-4	TRBJ2-4
CASSSQGNEQFF	TGCGCCAGCAGCTCACAGGGCAATGAGCAGTTCTTC	many	-	TRBV5-1	TRBJ2-1
CASTRQGNGEGTQYF	TGTGCCAGCACTCGACAGGGAAACGGAGAGGGTACGCAGTATTTT	-	TRBD1	TRBV12-3/TRBV12-4	TRBJ2-3
CSAIPWKSTDTQYF	TGCAGTGCTATACCCTGGAAATCCACAGATACGCAGTATTTT	-	-	TRBV20-1	TRBJ2-3
CASSLSWTGSPGGYTF	TGTGCCAGCAGTTTATCCTGGACAGGTTCTCCGGGAGGCTACACCTTC	few	TRBD1	TRBV28	TRBJ1-2
CSVEPRDTEAFF	TGCAGCGTTGAACCGAGGGACACTGAAGCTTTCTTT	few	-	TRBV29-1	TRBJ1-1
CARAGTRGYEQYF	TGTGCCCGCGCCGGGACTAGAGGGTACGAGCAGTACTTC	-	TRBD2	TRBV30	TRBJ2-7
CATSDLAEAWGGEQFF	TGTGCCACCAGTGACTTAGCGGAGGCTTGGGGTGGTGAGCAGTTCTTC	-	-	TRBV24-1	TRBJ2-1
CAWNTGLNQPQHF	TGTGCCTGGAATACCGGGTTGAATCAGCCCCAGCATTTT	-	-	TRBV30	TRBJ1-5
CASSAGLFYNEQFF	TGCGCCAGCAGTGCAGGCTTATTCTACAATGAGCAGTTCTTC	few	-	TRBV10-1	TRBJ2-1
CAISEGTGNTDTQYF	TGTGCCATCAGTGAAGGAACAGGGAACACAGATACGCAGTATTTT	-	-	TRBV10-3	TRBJ2-3
CASRASGAHTEAFF	TGTGCCAGCAGAGCTAGTGGAGCCCACACTGAAGCTTTCTTT	-	-	TRBV12-3/TRBV12-4	TRBJ1-1
CASSLSGYPLYEQYF	TGTGCCAGCAGTTTATCAGGTTATCCCCTCTACGAGCAGTACTTC	-	-	TRBV28	TRBJ2-7
CASSLQGTSGRPSYNEQFF	TGCGCCAGCAGCTTGCAGGGGACTAGCGGGAGGCCGTCCTACAATGAGCAGTTCTTC	-	TRBD2	TRBV5-1	TRBJ2-1
CASSQVRGAGSEQFF	TGTGCCAGCAGCCAAGTCCGGGGGGCCGGGAGTGAGCAGTTCTTC	-	-	TRBV3-1	TRBJ2-1
CSARVYSRDSYNSPLHF	TGCAGTGCTAGAGTCTACTCGAGGGACAGCTATAATTCACCCCTCCACTTT	-	TRBD1	TRBV20-1	TRBJ1-6
CSSGGEVADTQYF	TGCAGCTCCGGGGGCGAGGTGGCAGATACGCAGTATTTT	medium-sized	-	TRBV29-1	TRBJ2-3
CASSLESGRRHF	TGTGCCAGCAGCTTAGAAAGCGGGAGAAGGCATTTT	many	-	TRBV7-2	TRBJ1-5
CASLPAGVFSYNEQFF	TGTGCCAGCCTTCCGGCAGGGGTCTTCTCCTACAATGAGCAGTTCTTC	-	-	TRBV28	TRBJ2-1
CASSISSADTQYF	TGTGCCAGTAGTATCTCAAGCGCAGATACGCAGTATTTT	few	-	TRBV19	TRBJ2-3
CASSSYRWTSGIYEQYF	TGTGCCAGCAGTTCTTATCGATGGACTAGCGGGATCTACGAGCAGTACTTC	few	TRBD2	TRBV27	TRBJ2-7
CASSLSVIGTQYF	TGTGCCAGCAGCTTATCTGTTATAGGGACCCAGTACTTC	-	-	TRBV7-3	TRBJ2-5
CASEERREQFF	TGTGCAAGTGAAGAGAGGAGAGAGCAGTTCTTC	few	-	TRBV28	TRBJ2-1